A single sample is the source of the 5 T cell receptor beta chains below, sequenced in a study of blood T cells in healthy people across ages. A sample-barcoded 5' primer and a J-beta primer mix were used in a second PCR of roughly 6 to 12 cycles. TCRdb used MiXCR to reprocess the 5' RACE reads, holding one entry per CDR3 protein. The table lists approximately 770,000 distinct CDR3 sequences, roughly 60% of them singletons. Material for sequencing was blood. These receptors came from a man younger than 40 in good health.

V gene TRBV28 combines with J gene TRBJ2-5; maybe TRBD2 (5 bases). The J call is doubtful: the DNA matches TRBJ2-4 better. The CDR3 consists of 12 residues. The germline V gene encodes CDR1 MDHEN and CDR2 SYDVKM. The CDR3 loop reads CASSRGHNIQYF. CDR3 nucleotides: TGTGCCAGCTCCCGGGGTCACAACATTCAGTACTTC.

The chain couples TRBV20-1 to TRBJ2-5; perhaps D is TRBD1 or TRBD2 (5 bases each). CDR3 size: 13 residues. The V gene lost 0 bases and the J gene lost 5 bases, with 10 bases spanning the gap. The germline gives CDR1 DFQATT, CDR2 SNEGSKA (reference sequence). The CDR3 spells CSAREAGSETQYF. CDR3 DNA: TGCAGTGCTAGAGAGGCAGGGAGCGAGACCCAGTACTTC.

The chain is built from TRBV6-5 and TRBJ1-6; no clear D gene. The CDR3 runs 17 residues. The V gene's germline CDR1 is MNHEY and CDR2 SVGAGI. V lost 2 bases to trimming and J lost 1 base, with 12 bases between them. CDR3 bases: TGTGCCAGCAGTTACCTTGGCCTGGAATCCTATAATTCACCCCTCCACTTT. This codes for CASSYLGLESYNSPLHF.

This chain connects TRBV20-1 to TRBJ2-1; D is possibly TRBD1 (5 bases). Germline lookup yields CDR1 DFQATT and CDR2 SNEGSKA (reference sequence). This CDR3 has 13 residues. The ends were cut back, 4 bases at V and 7 bases at J, with 14 bases in the middle. As DNA, the CDR3 is TGCAGTGCTATCCAAGGGGCTGATAATGAGCAGTTCTTC. This gives the protein CSAIQGADNEQFF.

This clonotype was found once. CDR3 amino acids: CSVLRTSVPGGWETQYF. The DNA for the CDR3 is TGCAGTGTCCTACGGACTAGCGTCCCCGGAGGCTGGGAGACCCAGTACTTC. The rearrangement links TRBV20-1 to TRBJ2-7; 9 bases map to TRBD2. The J call may be wrong; the DNA end is better matched by TRBJ2-5. In germline, CDR1 is DFQATT, CDR2 SNEGSKA (reference sequence). The CDR3 spans 17 residues.